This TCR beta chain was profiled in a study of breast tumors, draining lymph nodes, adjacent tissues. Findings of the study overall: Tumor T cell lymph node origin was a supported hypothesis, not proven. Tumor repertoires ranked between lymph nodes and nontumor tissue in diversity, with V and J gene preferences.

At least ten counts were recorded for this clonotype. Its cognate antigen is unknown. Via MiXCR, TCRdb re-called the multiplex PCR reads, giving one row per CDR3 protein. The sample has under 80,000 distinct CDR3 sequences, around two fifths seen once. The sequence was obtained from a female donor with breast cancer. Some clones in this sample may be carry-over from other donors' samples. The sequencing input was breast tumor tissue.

CDR3 nucleotide sequence: TGTGCCAGCAGTCCCGACGGTCCGAATTCACCCCTCCACTTT. Its translation: CASSPDGPNSPLHF. The chain links TRBV12-3 or TRBV12-4 to TRBJ1-6; D is uncertain. The CDR3 is made up of 14 amino acids. V was pared by 5 bases and J by 7 bases, with 12 bases between.